Shown below are 17 T cell receptor beta chains from a single sample sequenced in a study of T cell responses to AZD1222 COVID-19 vaccine. Clones were sequenced by immunoSEQ multiplex PCR, and TCRdb holds only the in-frame ones, with some missing. Of some 110,000 clones in the sample, 85% to 90% were seen once. The material was peripheral blood, obtained on day 0 of AZD1222 vaccination. All receptors come from an adult in good health.

The table lists this clone with a few counts. The V and J genes are TRBV10-2 and TRBJ1-2, with unresolved D. CDR3 size: 12 residues. Germline CDR1 reads WSHSY; CDR2 reads SAAADI. V lost 3 bases, J lost 8 bases, and 10 bases lay in between. CDR3 amino acids: CASSDFFDGYTF. CDR3 coding DNA: TGCGCCAGCAGTGACTTTTTCGACGGCTACACCTTC.

Only one count was recorded for this clone. The V and J genes are TRBV13 and TRBJ1-2; D unresolved. The V and J ends lost 5 bases and 6 bases respectively, with 13 bases between them. CDR3 length: 13 residues. Germline V gene lookup returns CDR1 PRHDT and CDR2 FYEKMQ (reference sequence). The CDR3 loop reads CASSGGARNGYTF. Here the CDR3 DNA reads TGTGCCAGCAGCGGCGGCGCGAGGAATGGCTACACCTTC.

The CDR3 sequence is CASSLRGGSEYYGYTF. The CDR3 DNA follows: TGTGCCAGCAGCCTAAGAGGGGGGTCAGAATACTATGGCTACACCTTC. The genes are TRBV9 and TRBJ1-2, with D maybe TRBD1 (6 bases). The germline CDR1 and CDR2 sequences are SGDLS and YYNGEE. V gave up 4 bases and J gave up 3 bases, with 19 bases separating them. The CDR3 has 16 amino acids.

The CDR3, as DNA: TGTGCCAGCAGCCAAGTTGGACCCACACTAGGGGGCTACACCTTC. This gives the protein CASSQVGPTLGGYTF. This chain uses TRBV3-1 (or the pseudogene TRBV3-2) with TRBJ1-2, with D uncertain. The CDR3 spans 15 residues. Germline V gene lookup returns CDR1 LGHDT and CDR2 YNNKEL (reference sequence). V lost 1 base to trimming and J lost 8 bases, with 17 bases between them.

The chain recombines TRBV6-5 with TRBJ2-5; tentative D call: TRBD2 (5 bases). CDR3 size: 13 residues. Germline lookup yields CDR1 MNHEY and CDR2 SVGAGI. The CDR3 DNA is TGTGCTACCACTAGGGCCCACTGGGAGACCCAGTACTTC. It translates to CATTRAHWETQYF.

The rearrangement links TRBV10-3 to TRBJ2-1; 11 bases match TRBD2. The germline gives CDR1 ENHRY, CDR2 SYGVKD. The CDR3 is 16 residues long. Trimming removed 4 bases from V and 3 bases from J; junction bases left unmatched: 5. DNA of the CDR3: TGTGCCATCAGTGTTATAGCGGGAGGGCACTACAATGAGCAGTTCTTC. Protein: CAISVIAGGHYNEQFF.

On this clone: Other nucleotide sequences from this sample produce the same CDR3. The rearrangement uses TRBV5-1 and TRBJ1-4; D remains ambiguous. V was trimmed by 2 bases and J by 0 bases, leaving 5 bases between them. Germline V CDR1 and CDR2: SGHRS, YFSETQ. This CDR3 is built from 14 residues. The CDR3 DNA is TGCGCCAGCAGCTTCGGGGCAACTAATGAAAAACTGTTTTTT. The encoded protein is CASSFGATNEKLFF.

This rearrangement joins TRBV6-5 to TRBJ2-7, with TRBD2 as a possible D gene (6 bases). The germline CDR1 and CDR2 sequences are MNHEY and SVGAGI. V gave up 4 bases and J gave up 0 bases, with 7 bases separating them. The CDR3 sequence is 13 residues long. CDR3 nucleotides: TGTGCCAGCAGTTGGGGGGACTCCTACGAGCAGTACTTC. This codes for CASSWGDSYEQYF.

The chain uses TRBV18 and TRBJ2-1; a possible D gene is TRBD2 (6 bases). The germline V gene encodes CDR1 KGHSH and CDR2 LQKENI. CDR3 length: 16 residues. Between the trimmed V and J ends, which lost 6 bases and 0 bases, there was a span of 15 bases. The CDR3 DNA reads TGTGCCAGCTCCCCGGAGGGCGGTCTCTCCTACAATGAGCAGTTCTTC. Translation: CASSPEGGLSYNEQFF.

V is TRBV4-3 and J is TRBJ1-1; the D is unclear. CDR3 length: 17 amino acids. Germline CDR1 is LGHNA and CDR2 is YSLEER. V shed 0 bases and J shed 3 bases, with 17 bases lying between them. The CDR3 sequence is CASSQEILSRADTEAFF. The CDR3 bases are TGCGCCAGCAGCCAAGAGATTTTATCGAGGGCGGACACTGAAGCTTTCTTT.

The CDR3 DNA reads as TGTGCCAGCAGTCCCCCAGGACAGGAGGAAAAACTGTTTTTT. Protein product: CASSPPGQEEKLFF. The chain couples TRBV14 to TRBJ1-4; 7 nucleotides agree with TRBD1. Germline V CDR1 and CDR2: SGHDN, FVKESK. The V gene end was trimmed by 6 bases and the J gene end by 8 bases; junction bases not matched to a gene: 9. This CDR3 comprises 14 residues.

The DNA for the CDR3 is TGTGCCAGCAGCTTAGTCGCTAGCGGGAGCCCAGATACGCAGTATTTT. It is translated as CASSLVASGSPDTQYF. This chain links TRBV7-2 with TRBJ2-3; 10 positions match TRBD2. Germline trimming cut 1 base from V and 4 bases from J; bases unmatched to any gene: 5. This CDR3 comprises 16 residues. The germline V gene has CDR1 SGHTA and CDR2 FQGNSA.

This rearrangement joins TRBV12-3 or TRBV12-4 to TRBJ2-1; D uncertain. This CDR3 has 11 residues. Trimming removed 5 bases at V and 9 bases at J, with 8 bases between. Here the CDR3 reads CASSLMGEQFF. CDR3 in DNA: TGTGCCAGCAGTCTTATGGGTGAGCAGTTCTTC.

This sequence joins TRBV18 and TRBJ2-7, with 14 nucleotides matching TRBD2. The CDR3 contains 20 residues. Germline V gene lookup returns CDR1 KGHSH and CDR2 LQKENI. V shed 6 bases and J 0 bases; nucleotides not matched to a gene: 16. For the CDR3, the DNA is TGTGCCAGCTCCCCCCGGGTATCGGGACTAGCGGGAGCCGGCTCCTACGAGCAGTACTTC. It specifies CASSPRVSGLAGAGSYEQYF.

The V and J genes are TRBV27 and TRBJ2-7; the D is unclear. The CDR3 totals 12 residues. V dropped 8 bases and J dropped 1 base, with 9 bases sitting between them. Germline V gives CDR1 MNHEY, CDR2 SMNVEV (reference sequence). The CDR3 here is CASGRLSYEQYF. As DNA, the CDR3 is TGTGCCAGCGGACGTCTTTCCTACGAGCAGTACTTC.

V and J are TRBV5-4 and TRBJ2-7; D unclear. There are 12 residues in the CDR3. The ends were cut back, 0 bases at V and 3 bases at J, with 4 bases in the middle. Germline CDR1 SGHNT, CDR2 YYREEE (reference sequence). This chain's CDR3 is CASSLDNYEQYF. DNA for the CDR3: TGTGCCAGCAGCTTGGATAACTACGAGCAGTACTTC.

The chain has TRBV13 and TRBJ1-2; TRBD1 matches 11 bases. V shed 5 bases and J 3 bases; nucleotides not matched to a gene: 17. In germline, CDR1 is PRHDT, CDR2 FYEKMQ (reference sequence). The CDR3 extends over 19 amino acids. The CDR3 loop is CASSIRNRDRGALDYGYTF. The CDR3 DNA reads as TGTGCCAGCAGCATTAGGAATAGGGACAGGGGGGCCCTTGACTATGGCTACACCTTC.